Below, one T cell receptor (beta chain) is given with its context. The data were taken from a study of shared clonotypes between healthy human individuals. Here immunoSEQ multiplex PCR was the method, and the copy in TCRdb shows in-frame clones only, minus some. This table has a few million clones, 80% to 95% appearing once. The length of the CDR3 is 15 residues. Trimming removed 2 bases from V and 1 base from J, with 12 bases in between. In germline, CDR1 is SGHTS, CDR2 YDEGEE. The genes are TRBV5-8 and TRBJ1-2, with a tentative D call TRBD1 (6 bases). This clonotype was obtained from a man aged 18 to 30 in good health. Some clones in this sample may be carry-over from other donors' samples. Specimen: naive CD4+ T cells from PBMCs. Described subset: CD45RA+ positively selected. The CDR3 reads CASSLGGQFNYGYTF. The CDR3 nucleotides are TGTGCCAGCAGCTTAGGCGGACAGTTTAACTATGGCTACACCTTC. The variable domain in full, with the rest retrieved from reference TRBV5-8 and TRBJ1-2, is EAGVTQSPTHLIKTRGQQATLRCSPISGHTSVYWYQQALGLGLQFLLWYDEGEERNRGNFPPRFSGRQFPNYSSELNVNALELEDSALYLCASSLGGQFNYGYTFGSGTRLTVV.